The sequence of this T cell receptor (beta chain) was determined in a study of cytomegalovirus exposure and HLA in healthy donors. The PCR made use of 60 Vbeta and 13 Jbeta primers. TCRdb's copy holds only in-frame clones and misses some; the assay was immunoSEQ multiplex PCR. The data contain tens of thousands of clones, around 70% of them singletons. Turning to this clone: Its target is unknown.

Findings and limits, study-wide: The authors reported that TCR beta sequences could predict HLA-A and HLA-B alleles. These predictions were accurate for most subjects in the first cohort.

Germline CDR1 is WSHSY and CDR2 is SAAADI. CDR3 length: 14 amino acids. The junction had 5 bases not matched to a gene; V was cut back by 6 bases and J by 0 bases. Sequencing was carried out using PBMCs. The receptor's source is a woman aged 25 to 45 in good health and CMV-seropositive. The chain uses TRBV10-2 and TRBJ2-7; 7 bases line up with TRBD2. Written as DNA, the CDR3 is TGCGCCAGCAGCTCCGGGACTACCTCCTACGAGCAGTACTTC. The encoded protein is CASSSGTTSYEQYF.